This TCR beta chain was identified in a study of radiotherapy plus CTLA-4 blockade in lung cancer. A remark on this clone: Its target is not known.

CDR1 and CDR2 (germline): SGDLS, YYNGEE. With 4 bases removed from V and 2 bases from J, the gap between germline ends came to 10 bases. The CDR3 has 14 amino acids. The protocol was immunoSEQ multiplex PCR, while the TCRdb copy is restricted to in-frame clones and leaves out a portion. The table has some 35,000 clones, 75% to 90% seen once. Findings and caveats of the study: Clones of tumor-derived TCRs expanded in blood after radiotherapy plus ipilimumab.

Participants had chemo-refractory metastatic non-small-cell lung cancer and were treated with focal radiation plus ipilimumab CTLA-4 blockade. Sequencing used peripheral blood, obtained from a patient treated with radiotherapy plus ipilimumab. This sequence was found in a human donor with non-small cell lung cancer who had stable disease on radiotherapy plus ipilimumab. This chain links TRBV9 with TRBJ2-1; D possibly corresponds to TRBD2 (5 bases). DNA for the CDR3: TGTGCCAGCAGCCCCCAGCGGACCTACAATGAGCAGTTCTTC. This encodes CASSPQRTYNEQFF.